This T cell receptor (beta chain) is from a study of blood T cell repertoires in COVID-19. Overall study context: The United States, Italy and Spain provided the acute and convalescent COVID-19 samples. The cDNA or gDNA used as material had been derived from T cells, B-cell-depleted T cells, or PBMCs.

Original analysis: Amplifying reference gene primers gave estimates of nucleated cell counts. The protocol was immunoSEQ multiplex PCR, while the TCRdb copy is restricted to in-frame clones and leaves out a portion. V, J and clone size derive from that table, while D and trimming were established from the DNA sequence. The repertoire holds around 130,000 clones, 70% to 80% seen once, with 6.5% to 9% in the top ten. The specimen was peripheral blood. The sequence was collected from a human donor in a cohort sampled during active COVID-19.

CDR3 DNA: TGTGCCAGCACTATAGGAGGGACGTCCTCCTACGAGCAGTACTTC. Translated, it gives CASTIGGTSSYEQYF. The V call is TRBV5-6, the J call TRBJ2-7; weak D call: TRBD2 (6 bases). Germline values: CDR1 SGHDT, CDR2 YYEEEE. V was shortened by 6 bases and J by 0 bases, with 16 bases between the two germline ends. This CDR3 contains 15 residues. Variable domain in full (rest from reference TRBV5-6 and TRBJ2-7): DAGVTQSPTHLIKTRGQQVTLRCSPKSGHDTVSWYQQALGQGPQFIFQYYEEEERQRGNFPDRFSGHQFPNYSSELNVNALLLGDSALYLCASTIGGTSSYEQYFGPGTRLTVT.